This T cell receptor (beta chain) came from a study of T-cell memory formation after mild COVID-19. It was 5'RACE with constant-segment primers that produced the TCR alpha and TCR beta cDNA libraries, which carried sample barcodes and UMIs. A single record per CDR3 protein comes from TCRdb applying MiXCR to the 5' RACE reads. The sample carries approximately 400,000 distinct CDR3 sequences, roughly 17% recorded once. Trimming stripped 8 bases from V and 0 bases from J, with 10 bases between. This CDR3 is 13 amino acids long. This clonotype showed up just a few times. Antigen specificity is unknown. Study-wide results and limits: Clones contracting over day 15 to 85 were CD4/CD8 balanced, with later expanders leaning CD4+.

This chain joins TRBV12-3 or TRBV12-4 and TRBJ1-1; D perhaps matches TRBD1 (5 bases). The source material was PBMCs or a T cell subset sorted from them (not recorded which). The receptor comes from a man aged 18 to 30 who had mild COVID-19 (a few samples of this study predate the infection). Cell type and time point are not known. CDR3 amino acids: CASALGVNTEAFF. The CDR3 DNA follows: TGTGCCAGCGCGTTGGGGGTGAACACTGAAGCTTTCTTT.